This TCR beta chain comes out of a study of neurological immune-mediated disorders. Findings and caveats of the study: HTLV-1-associated myelopathy showed the most TCR clonal expansion; multiple sclerosis the least, below healthy controls. No CDR3 amino acid sequences recurred among expanded clones across subjects, suggesting private repertoires in all groups.

Ten or more counts support this clonotype. The antigen is not known. The junction differs from germline at one of its ends, possibly a read error. Germline CDR1 reads KGHDR; CDR2 reads SFDVKD. This CDR3 is built from 13 residues. TCRdb reprocessed the 5' RACE reads via MiXCR and lists one record per CDR3 protein. The sample lists roughly 39,000 distinct CDR3 sequences; almost 7.5% were seen once. The study used blood bank volunteers in Maryland, USA, as healthy controls. The TCR sequence derives from a man in his fifties in good health. Sequences were obtained from CD4+ T cells from blood. The rearrangement uses TRBV24-1 and TRBJ2-2; D remains unclear. DNA for the CDR3: TGTGTCACCAGTGATGGAGTCACCCGGGAGCTGTTTTTT. This encodes CVTSDGVTRELFF.